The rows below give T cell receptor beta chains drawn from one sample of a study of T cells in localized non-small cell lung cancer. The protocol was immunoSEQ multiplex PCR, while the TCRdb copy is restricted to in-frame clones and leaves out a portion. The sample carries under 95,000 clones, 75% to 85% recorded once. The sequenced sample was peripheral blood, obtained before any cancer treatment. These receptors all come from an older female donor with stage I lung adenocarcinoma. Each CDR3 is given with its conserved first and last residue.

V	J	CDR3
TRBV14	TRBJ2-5	CASSRRAPETQYF
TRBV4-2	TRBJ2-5	CASSQDGGWETQYF
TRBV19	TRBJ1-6	CASNRQVQSPLHF
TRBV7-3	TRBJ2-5	CASSLRGRVGTQYF
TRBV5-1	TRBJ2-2	CASSPGLWQDGNTGELFF
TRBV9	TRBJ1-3	CASSVGQGGGNTIYF
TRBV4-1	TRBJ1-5	CASSQPDRVAQPQHF
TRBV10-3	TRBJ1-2	CAISDRGGNYGYTF
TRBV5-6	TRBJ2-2	CASSSVGGTGELFF
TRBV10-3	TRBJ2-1	CAIRETSGRSDEQFF
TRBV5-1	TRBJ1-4	CASSLETANEKLFF
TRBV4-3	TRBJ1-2	CASSQVRNSRDGYTF
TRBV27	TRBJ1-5	CASSRGAGRDQPQHF
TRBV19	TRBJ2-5	CASTRGEKKYF
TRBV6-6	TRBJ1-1	CASSYRANTEAFF
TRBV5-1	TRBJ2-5	CASSESTGSGTQYF
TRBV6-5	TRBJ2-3	CASSYVGLAGTDTQYF
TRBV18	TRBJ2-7	CASSPPGGGGRHEQYF
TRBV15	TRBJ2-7	CATSGRGGFYEQYF
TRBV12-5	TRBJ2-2	CASAAGQGLTGELFF
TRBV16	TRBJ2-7	CASSQSYSSYEQYF
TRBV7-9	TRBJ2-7	CASSTRDTLPGEQYF
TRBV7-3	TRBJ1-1	CASSLTGNPNTEAFF
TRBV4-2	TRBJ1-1	CASSQELQRNTEAFF
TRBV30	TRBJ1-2	CAWRKLSYGYTF
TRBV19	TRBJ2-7	CASSIGSLYEQYF
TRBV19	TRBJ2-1	CASSMVGENYNEQFF
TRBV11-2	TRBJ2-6	CASSASGGSGANVLTF
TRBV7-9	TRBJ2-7	CASSPIGGRYEQYF
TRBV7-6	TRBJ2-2	CASSPAGLTGPTTGELFF
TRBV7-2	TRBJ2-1	CASSFLTGISEQFF
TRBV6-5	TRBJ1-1	CASSRRGRMDTEAFF